This T cell receptor beta chain was observed in a study of regulatory T cells in long-lasting Graves disease. The CDR3 extends over 14 amino acids. V was pared by 5 bases and J by 6 bases, with 7 bases of the junction left unmatched. The germline CDR1 and CDR2 sequences are MDHEN and SYDVKM. This clonotype was counted ten times or more. Documented time point: persistent/refractory GD, antithyroid drugs over 5 years with positive TRAb. The TCR library was made from RNA that had been extracted from PBMCs in TRIzol. Assembly of TCR beta libraries relied on iRepertoire HTBI primers together with Arm-PCR of CDR3 regions. TCRdb called the multiplex PCR reads again in MiXCR, with one record for every CDR3 protein. The profile shows over 250,000 distinct CDR3 sequences, around 21% of them singletons.

The TCR originated in a female donor with Graves disease. V is TRBV28 and J is TRBJ2-7, with TRBD1 identical over 10 bases. The source was peripheral blood mononuclear cells (PBMCs), collected when the disease was refractory, from a patient treated with antithyroid drugs. The CDR3 here is CASSPGQGTGEQYF. For the CDR3, the DNA is TGTGCCAGCAGTCCGGGACAGGGGACAGGCGAGCAGTACTTC. The variable domain in full, completed from reference TRBV28 and TRBJ2-7, reads DVKVTQSSRYLVKRTGEKVFLECVQDMDHENMFWYRQDPGLGLRLIYFSYDVKMKEKGDIPEGYSVSREKKERFSLILESASTNQTSMYLCASSPGQGTGEQYFGPGTRLTVT.